The T cell receptor beta chain described here comes from a study of identical twins' blood T cells. This clonotype showed up just a few times. Its antigen is currently unknown. The donors were healthy female monozygous twins, three pairs in total. Regarding the study as a whole: Out-of-frame TCRbeta clonotypes reportedly had markedly more similar V usage in twins than unrelated donors. Twins shared more top CDR3 clonotypes than unrelated donors did.

CDR1 and CDR2 (germline): SGDLS, YYNGEE. V lost 0 bases and J 1 base, leaving 5 bases between the germline ends. CDR3 length equals 14 residues. TCR cDNA libraries came from RNA via a modified published protocol. MiXCR, applied by TCRdb to the 5' RACE reads, yields one record per CDR3 protein. The data show 350,000 to 450,000 distinct CDR3 sequences, over 25% seen once. The receptor was isolated from a woman between 18 and 50 years old in good health. The sequenced sample was PBMCs. This sequence joins TRBV9 and TRBJ2-1; D is ambiguous. The CDR3 bases are TGTGCCAGCAGCGTAGGGCAGTCCTACAATGAGCAGTTCTTC. The encoded protein is CASSVGQSYNEQFF.